This T cell receptor (beta chain) was retrieved from a study of Graves' ophthalmopathy and Graves' hyperthyroidism. Overall study findings and caveats: Detected in blood as well were most expanded thyroid clonotypes with frequency above 0.001.

Aged 18 to 65, hyperthyroidism patients had been newly diagnosed, with under 2 months' duration. Additional autoimmune diseases, uncontrolled infections, pregnancy or lactation disqualified patients. Establishment of the diagnosis relied upon clinical symptoms, serum thyroxine, TRAb, thyroid ultrasound and orbital computed tomography. Germline CDR1 and CDR2: SGHTA and FQGTGA. The CDR3 spans 14 residues. With V trimmed by 8 bases and J by 6 bases, 6 bases remained unmatched. This clonotype was found a few times. The antigen remains undetermined. RNA served as the template for amplifying TCR beta CDR3 regions. Following a first-round RT-PCR that used HTBI primers, a second-round multiplex PCR was carried out. Each CDR3 protein gets one entry after TCRdb re-called the multiplex PCR reads with MiXCR. The table lists more than 1,000,000 distinct CDR3 sequences, 36% of them singletons.

This receptor was taken from an adult man with Graves' hyperthyroidism. The V and J genes are TRBV7-3 and TRBJ2-2; the match to TRBD1 covers 10 bases. Source material: peripheral blood or thyroid tissue (not recorded which). The DNA of the CDR3 is TGTGCCAGCGGGACAGGGGCGGGAGCCGGGGAGCTGTTTTTT. It encodes CASGTGAGAGELFF.